The rows below give T cell receptor beta chains drawn from one sample of a study of a mutant IDH1 vaccine in newly diagnosed glioma. The assay was immunoSEQ multiplex PCR, and TCRdb's table has in-frame clones only and misses some. The sample holds 20,000 to 30,000 clones; roughly 80% are singletons and the top ten take about 31%. Their specific antigens are unknown. Sequencing used PBMCs, obtained from a glioma patient whose treatment included an IDH1 peptide vaccine. These receptors all come from a young man with glioma. Both conserved end residues are part of each CDR3. Clone size is shown for a subset of rows, as once, few, many or a class of expanded clone.

V gene: TRBV19
clone size: -
J gene: TRBJ1-5
CDR3 protein: CASRSGTGVPYSNQPQHF

V gene: TRBV30
clone size: -
J gene: TRBJ1-5
CDR3 protein: CAWSVRGNQPQHF

V gene: TRBV6-1
clone size: -
J gene: TRBJ1-2
CDR3 protein: CATTRTGGQNGYTF

V gene: TRBV27
clone size: -
J gene: TRBJ1-5
CDR3 protein: CASKGSGQRNQPQHF

V gene: TRBV15
clone size: -
J gene: TRBJ2-7
CDR3 protein: CATSNRDRGFYEQYF

V gene: TRBV5-5
clone size: -
J gene: TRBJ2-2
CDR3 protein: CASSRLRTGGNTGELFF

V gene: TRBV7-9
clone size: -
J gene: TRBJ1-6
CDR3 protein: CAGGPPEAVGSPLHF

V gene: TRBV19
clone size: -
J gene: TRBJ2-3
CDR3 protein: CASGAGITDTQYF

V gene: TRBV28
clone size: -
J gene: TRBJ1-2
CDR3 protein: CASSLRTGGYTF

V gene: TRBV7-9
clone size: few
J gene: TRBJ2-1
CDR3 protein: CASSSRTKNSYNEQFF

V gene: TRBV28
clone size: -
J gene: TRBJ1-5
CDR3 protein: CASRGQGGNQPQHF

V gene: TRBV7-9
clone size: once
J gene: TRBJ1-5
CDR3 protein: CASSLSPGTGILSNQPQHF

V gene: TRBV14
clone size: -
J gene: TRBJ1-4
CDR3 protein: CASSQGAGVATNEKLFF

V gene: TRBV5-1
clone size: once
J gene: TRBJ2-3
CDR3 protein: CASSLHRGADTQYF

V gene: TRBV5-1
clone size: -
J gene: TRBJ1-3
CDR3 protein: CASSITGNSGNTIYF

V gene: TRBV5-6
clone size: -
J gene: TRBJ2-2
CDR3 protein: CASSLSGGTSGELFF

V gene: TRBV28
clone size: once
J gene: TRBJ1-5
CDR3 protein: CAISGTAINQPQHF

V gene: TRBV5-1
clone size: -
J gene: TRBJ1-1
CDR3 protein: CASEAGVGGPEEAFF

V gene: TRBV6-5
clone size: -
J gene: TRBJ1-4
CDR3 protein: CASSYSITATNEKLFF